Each of the 7 T cell receptor beta chains below was sequenced from the same sample in a study of siplizumab effects on memory and regulatory T cells. Only in-frame clones appear in the TCRdb table, and some are missing; sequencing was by immunoSEQ multiplex PCR. This table has around 100,000 clones, 94% appearing once. The specimen sequenced was non-Treg CD4+ T cells sorted from blood. The source is a human donor in good health.

The V and J genes are TRBV6-1 and TRBJ1-2; D might be TRBD1 (5 bases). Germline V gene lookup returns CDR1 MNHNS and CDR2 SASEGT. This CDR3 comprises 13 residues. V lost 4 bases and J lost 2, with 8 bases in between. CDR3 protein: CASSVDSNYGYTF. The CDR3 nucleotides read TGTGCCAGCAGTGTAGACAGCAACTATGGCTACACCTTC.

This rearrangement joins TRBV4-1 to TRBJ2-3; D is perhaps TRBD2 (6 bases). This CDR3 contains 18 residues. Trimming cost V 8 bases and J 2 bases, with 26 bases left between them. Germline V gene sequence: CDR1 MGHRA, CDR2 YSYEKL. This CDR3 reads CASRYGAGGDQLTDTQYF. CDR3 DNA sequence: TGCGCCAGCCGTTATGGAGCCGGGGGAGATCAACTCACAGATACGCAGTATTTT.

This sequence joins TRBV6-1 and TRBJ1-4, with D hard to call. The CDR3 loop spans 17 amino acids. Trimming pared 2 bases from V and 3 bases from J, leaving 16 bases between. Germline CDR1 is MNHNS and CDR2 is SASEGT. The CDR3 is CASSERGNRLPNEKLFF. CDR3 nucleotide sequence: TGTGCCAGCAGTGAAAGAGGGAACCGGCTGCCTAATGAAAAACTGTTTTTT.

CDR3 nucleotides: TGTGCCAGCAGCTTGGAAGGGAACTATGGCTACACCTTC. It codes for CASSLEGNYGYTF. The J gene is TRBJ1-2, the V gene TRBV5-5; D unresolved. Trimming cost V 0 bases and J 2 bases, with 5 bases left between them. Germline CDR1 reads SGHKS; CDR2 reads YYEKEE (reference sequence). The CDR3 has 13 amino acids.

The sample holds one count of this clone. The chain links TRBV6-1 to TRBJ1-6, with D unclear. The CDR3 is 15 residues long. Germline loops: CDR1 MNHNS, CDR2 SASEGT. V lost 5 bases to trimming and J lost 0 bases, with 8 bases between them. The CDR3 nucleotides are TGTGCCAGCAGTCCAGGCCGCTCCTATAATTCACCCCTCCACTTT. Translation gives CASSPGRSYNSPLHF.

The chain is built from TRBV2 and TRBJ1-2; D is uncertain. From germline, CDR1 is SNHLY and CDR2 FYNNEI. The CDR3 has 11 residues. Trimming took off 6 bases at V and 5 bases at J, with 7 bases between the two ends. CDR3 loop: CASRAEYGYTF. DNA of the CDR3: TGTGCCAGCAGGGCAGAATATGGCTACACCTTC.

This clone was observed once. This chain uses TRBV11-2 with TRBJ1-2; D remains unclear. The CDR3 totals 13 residues. Trimming removed 5 bases at V and 6 bases at J, with 13 bases between. Per germline, CDR1 SGHAT and CDR2 FQNNGV. CDR3 nucleotide sequence: TGTGCCAGCAGCCCACCTACGCTTGATGGCTACACCTTC. It encodes CASSPPTLDGYTF.